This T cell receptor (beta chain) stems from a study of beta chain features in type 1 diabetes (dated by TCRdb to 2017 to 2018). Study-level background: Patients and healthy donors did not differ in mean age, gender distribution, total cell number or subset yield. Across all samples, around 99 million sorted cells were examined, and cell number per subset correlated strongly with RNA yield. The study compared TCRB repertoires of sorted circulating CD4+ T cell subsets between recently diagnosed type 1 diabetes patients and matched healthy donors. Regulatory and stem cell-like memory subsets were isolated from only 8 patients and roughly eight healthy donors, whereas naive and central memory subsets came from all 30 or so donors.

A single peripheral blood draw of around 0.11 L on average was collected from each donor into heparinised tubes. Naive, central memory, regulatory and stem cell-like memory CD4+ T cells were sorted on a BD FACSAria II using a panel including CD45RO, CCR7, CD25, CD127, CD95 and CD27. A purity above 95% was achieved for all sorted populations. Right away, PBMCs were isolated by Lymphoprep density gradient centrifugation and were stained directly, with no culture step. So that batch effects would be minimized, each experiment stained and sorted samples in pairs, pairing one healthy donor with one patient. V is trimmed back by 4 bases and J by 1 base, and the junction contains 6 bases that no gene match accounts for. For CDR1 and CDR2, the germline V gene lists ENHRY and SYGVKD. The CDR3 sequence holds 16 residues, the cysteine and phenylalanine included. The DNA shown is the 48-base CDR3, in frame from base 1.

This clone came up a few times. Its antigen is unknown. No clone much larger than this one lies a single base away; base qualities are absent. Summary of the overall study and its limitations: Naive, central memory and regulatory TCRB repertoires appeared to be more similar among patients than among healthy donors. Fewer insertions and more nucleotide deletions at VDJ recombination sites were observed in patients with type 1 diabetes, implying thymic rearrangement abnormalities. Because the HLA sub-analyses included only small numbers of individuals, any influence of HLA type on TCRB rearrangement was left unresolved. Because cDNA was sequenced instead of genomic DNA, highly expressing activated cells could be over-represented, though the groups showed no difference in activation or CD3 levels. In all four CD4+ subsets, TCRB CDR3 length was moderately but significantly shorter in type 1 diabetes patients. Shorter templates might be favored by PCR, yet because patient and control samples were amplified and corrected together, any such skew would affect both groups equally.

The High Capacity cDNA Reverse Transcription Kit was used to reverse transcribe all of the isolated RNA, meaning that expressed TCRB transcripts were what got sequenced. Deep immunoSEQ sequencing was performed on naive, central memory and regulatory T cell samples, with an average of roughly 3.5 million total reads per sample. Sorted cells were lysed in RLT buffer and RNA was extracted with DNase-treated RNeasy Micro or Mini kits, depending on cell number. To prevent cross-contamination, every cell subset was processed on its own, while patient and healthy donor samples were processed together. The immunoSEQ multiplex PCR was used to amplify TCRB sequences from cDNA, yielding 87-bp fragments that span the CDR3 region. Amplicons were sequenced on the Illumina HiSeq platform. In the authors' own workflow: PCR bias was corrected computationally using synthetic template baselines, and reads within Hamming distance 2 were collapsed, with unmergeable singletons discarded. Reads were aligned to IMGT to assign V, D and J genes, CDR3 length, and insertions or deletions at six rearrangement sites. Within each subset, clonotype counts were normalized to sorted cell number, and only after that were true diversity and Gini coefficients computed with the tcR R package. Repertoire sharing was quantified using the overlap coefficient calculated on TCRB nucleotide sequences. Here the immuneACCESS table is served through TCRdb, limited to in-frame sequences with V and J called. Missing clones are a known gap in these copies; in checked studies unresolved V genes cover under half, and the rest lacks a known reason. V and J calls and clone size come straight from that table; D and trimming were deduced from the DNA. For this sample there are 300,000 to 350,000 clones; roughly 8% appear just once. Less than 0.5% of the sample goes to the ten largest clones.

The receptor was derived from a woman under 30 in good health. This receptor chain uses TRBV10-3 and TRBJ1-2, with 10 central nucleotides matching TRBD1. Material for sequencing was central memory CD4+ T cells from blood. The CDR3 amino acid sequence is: CAISVSTGGGNYGYTF. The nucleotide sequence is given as TGTGCCATCAGTGTCTCGACAGGGGGCGGTAACTATGGCTACACCTTC.